One TCR beta chain is described in this entry. The antigen is undetermined. The source of the sample is a study of monozygotic twins with cystic fibrosis. V was pared by 7 bases and J by 2 bases, with 14 bases between. Germline CDR1 MNHEY, CDR2 SVGAGI. This CDR3 spans 15 amino acids. The data were produced by immunoSEQ multiplex PCR, yet TCRdb's version contains in-frame clones alone and is incomplete. Of 35,000 or so clones listed, roughly 84% are singletons. Study-wide results and limits: V usage most resembled the co-twin in 13 of 16 pairs. Age, concordance and disease severity did not associate with shared CDR3 numbers. Clonality was generally low (median approximately 0.0088), higher in the most severe patients.

V gene TRBV6-5 combines with J gene TRBJ2-2; D might be TRBD1 (5 bases). The sequencing input was blood. The clonotype was recovered from a girl aged 2-10 years with cystic fibrosis. The CDR3 protein is CASNPQGVNTGELFF. CDR3 DNA sequence: TGTGCCAGCAATCCTCAGGGCGTCAACACCGGGGAGCTGTTTTTT.